This entry concerns a single T cell receptor beta chain. Here immunoSEQ multiplex PCR was the method, and the copy in TCRdb shows in-frame clones only, minus some. The repertoire consists of fewer than 300,000 clones, with approximately 91% occurring once and the leading ten covering approximately 2.5%. This sample was included in a study of blood T cell repertoires in COVID-19. Background on the study: Donors in the United States, Italy and Spain gave samples during acute or convalescent COVID-19. Sources were T cells, B-cell-depleted T cells, or PBMCs; the material itself was cDNA or gDNA.

The length of the CDR3 is 15 residues. CDR1 and CDR2 (germline): SGHNT, YENEEA. Trimming took off 5 bases at V and 4 bases at J, with 15 bases between the two ends. Recruitment covered over 20 US areas and drew participants whose ages spanned roughly 18 to 90 years. The sample was PBMCs or T cells enriched from blood (not recorded which). The sequence derives from a woman aged 40-49 years with acute COVID-19. This rearrangement joins TRBV11-3 to TRBJ2-1; possible D gene TRBD1, 5 bases. The CDR3 DNA reads as TGTGCCAGCAGCCCTCAAGGGGTGCCATACAATGAGCAGTTCTTC. Amino acids: CASSPQGVPYNEQFF.